The next 5 T cell receptor beta chains were all read from a single sample in a study of naive and memory T cell subsets. The SP2 primer and nested alpha and beta constant region primers amplified ligated cDNA in four rounds. Via MiXCR, TCRdb re-called the 5' RACE reads, giving one row per CDR3 protein. This table holds some 60,000 distinct CDR3 sequences, approximately 8% found once. A UMI-containing oligonucleotide was joined by 3' ligation to the TCR cDNA template. The origin of the receptors is a female donor in good health.

Here the CDR3 DNA reads TGTGCCAGCAGCGTAACCCGGGGGGGCTGGTCTAGCACAGATACGCAGTATTTT. Its protein product is CASSVTRGGWSSTDTQYF. The chain is built from TRBV9 and TRBJ2-3, with TRBD2 matching over 8 bases. Germline V CDR1 and CDR2: SGDLS, YYNGEE. The CDR3 loop spans 18 amino acids. V shed 1 base and J 0 bases; nucleotides not matched to a gene: 10.

This clonotype was counted only a few times. The rearrangement uses TRBV6-2 or TRBV6-3 and TRBJ2-4; D is unresolved. The CDR3 contains 13 residues. Trimming shortened V by 7 bases and J by 1 base, and 8 bases separated the two germline ends. Germline lookup yields CDR1 MNHEY and CDR2 SVGEGT. The CDR3 reads CASNGMAKNIQYF. DNA of the CDR3: TGTGCCAGCAACGGAATGGCCAAAAACATTCAGTACTTC.

This sequence joins TRBV6-2 or TRBV6-3 and TRBJ2-5; maybe TRBD2 (6 bases). CDR1 MNHEY and CDR2 SVGEGT come from the germline V gene. V gave up 7 bases and J gave up 5 bases, with 17 bases separating them. The CDR3 contains 14 residues. In DNA, the CDR3 is TGTGCCAGCATCGAGGGACTCCCTCGGGAGACCCAGTACTTC. As protein: CASIEGLPRETQYF.

This clonotype was picked up a small number of times. The chain uses TRBV18 and TRBJ1-4; TRBD1 matches 7 bases. CDR3 length: 14 residues. The trim removed 1 base at V and 5 bases at J, leaving 1 base unmatched. Germline assignment: CDR1 KGHSH and CDR2 LQKENI. This CDR3 is CASSPQGQNEKLFF. The DNA for the CDR3 is TGTGCCAGCTCACCACAGGGACAGAATGAAAAACTGTTTTTT.

This clonotype has a handful of counts. V gene TRBV12-3 or TRBV12-4 combines with J gene TRBJ2-3; D uncertain. V was pared by 3 bases and J by 4 bases, with 8 bases between. The CDR3 contains 13 residues. The CDR3 loop is CASSLSGADTQYF. The CDR3 DNA reads as TGTGCCAGCAGTTTGTCCGGCGCAGATACGCAGTATTTT.